This TCR beta chain was sequenced for a study of blood T cell repertoires in COVID-19 (dated by TCRdb to about 2020). Background on the whole study: For ImmuneRACE Cohort 3, a participant was defined as recovered based on two consecutive negative NP/OP PCR tests, clearance by a healthcare professional, or resolution of symptoms. The repertoires were released in a freely available public database intended as a resource for research on the immune response to SARS-CoV-2. The samples were drawn from the first 160 participants of the ongoing ImmuneRACE study and from 950 to 1,500 subjects provided by 6 global collaborators. Where available, HLA class I and class II types were taken from metadata supplied by the sample provider and were not determined by assay-based typing. Samples covering the acute and convalescent phases of COVID-19 were provided by collaborators in the United States, Italy and Spain. The sample metadata nearly always contained a de-identified subject ID, COVID-19 status, age in years and sex. The prospective study material was composed of cDNA or gDNA derived from T cells, B-cell-depleted T cells, or PBMCs. Deeply sampled blood TCRbeta repertoires from subjects exposed to, actively infected with, or recovered from COVID-19 were included in the dataset. Beyond this particular receptor, the publication reports: The quantity of clinical and demographic metadata differed by source and by participant and was supplied without curation.

In the case of this clone: It lacks a known antigen. Per-nucleotide qualities are absent, and no much larger clonotype sits a single base away.

Participants in the prospective study were enrolled through a virtual design, were aged roughly 18 to 100 years, and lived in 24 United States geographic areas. In the prospective study, cohorts were assigned on the basis of participant-reported clinical history obtained from a screening survey and a study questionnaire. Mobile phlebotomists in the prospective study collected whole blood, serum and a nasopharyngeal or oropharyngeal swab from every participant. Participants in the prospective study had the option to provide additional blood draws and questionnaires over a 2-month period. Prospective study blood samples were shipped either frozen or at room temperature before DNA extraction. Germline trimming: 4 bases from V, 2 bases from J; junction bases outside gene matches: 7. Spanning cysteine to phenylalanine, the CDR3 consists of 15 amino acids. Only the CDR3 part of the read is kept: 45 bases, read in frame from the first base. The germline V gene encodes CDR1 SQVTM and CDR2 ANQGSEA.

The immunoSEQ Assay, a bias-controlled multiplex PCR, was used to amplify TCRbeta CDR3 regions from genomic DNA. The study's processing was this. Nucleated cell counts per sample were estimated from amplification of reference gene primers within the assay. To quantify the absolute abundance of each unique TCRbeta CDR3 rearrangement, sequence reads were collapsed and filtered. For each sample, productive Simpson clonality was calculated as the square root of Simpson's diversity index across productive rearrangements. The immuneACCESS repertoire file appears here via TCRdb, limited to in-frame rearrangements. These files lack a portion of the clones; in checked studies, under half of the deficit traces to unresolved V genes, and the cause of the others is not known. V and J calls and clone size are copied from that table; D and trimming were computed from the DNA. Recorded for this sample are hundreds of thousands of clones; more than 70% of them occurred a single time. Jointly, the top ten make up less than 2.5% of the sample.

Material for sequencing was PBMCs or T cells enriched from blood (not recorded which). The chain is made from TRBV29-1 and TRBJ1-5; 8 central bases correspond to TRBD1. The TCR was taken from a middle-aged man in a cohort exposed to, infected with or recovered from COVID-19 (not recorded which). The nucleotides read TGCAGCGTTGCGCAGGGGGCGAGCGGCAATCAGCCCCAGCATTTT. This codes for CSVAQGASGNQPQHF.